The entry that follows covers one TCR beta chain sequence. Its target is not known. The junction departs from germline at one end; a sequencing error may be responsible. The library came from three nested PCR rounds adapted from ARM-PCR protocols. One entry per CDR3 protein, called by TCRdb with MiXCR from the multiplex PCR reads. The data hold about 200,000 distinct CDR3 sequences, with approximately 74% observed a single time. These data come from a study of tumor and adjacent non-tumor tissue in lung cancer. Study-wide background: There were 11 to 13 adenocarcinoma, a couple of squamous cell carcinoma and 1 small cell lung cancer cases. Study-wide points: Normal lung showed higher cumulative top 100 clone frequency than tumor.

This sample's RNA came from whole unsorted tissue. The germline V gene encodes CDR1 SGHNT and CDR2 YENEEA. The CDR3 consists of 15 residues. The chain joins TRBV11-3 to TRBJ2-7, with D tentatively TRBD2 (6 bases). Sequences were obtained from lung tumor tissue. The TCR comes from a man aged 55 to 69 with non-small cell lung cancer. The CDR3 spells CASRPELASSYEQCF. In nucleotides, the CDR3 is TGTGCAAGCAGGCCTGAACTAGCCTCCTCCTACGAGCAGTGCTTC.